This record covers a single TCR beta chain. Its antigen remains unknown. One end of the junction does not line up with germline, which may come from a read error. The sample comes from a study of cytomegalovirus exposure and HLA in healthy donors. Study observations and caveats: Relative to equally common others, HLA-associated TCR beta chains showed greater clonal expansion in a later analysis.

The study ran its PCR with 60 Vbeta and 13 Jbeta primers. The protocol was immunoSEQ multiplex PCR, while the TCRdb copy is restricted to in-frame clones and leaves out a portion. The sample yields about 190,000 clones, about four fifths seen once. The CDR3 totals 14 residues. Germline lookup yields CDR1 MDHEN and CDR2 SYDVKM. Input material: PBMCs. The V call is TRBV28, the J call TRBJ1-2; 9 nucleotides align to TRBD1. The sequence was collected from a woman in her forties or fifties in good health and CMV-seropositive. The CDR3 region is CASRATGGELWPSF. In DNA form, the CDR3 reads TGTGCCAGCAGGGCGACAGGGGGTGAATTATGGCCTTCGTTC.